This T cell receptor (beta chain) was sequenced during a study of OX40 agonist ivuxolimab in advanced cancers. Study conclusions and caveats: Near-lowest levels of clonal expansion characterized partial responders at 0.1-3.0 mg/kg.

The CDR3 length is 15 residues. Looked up from germline, CDR1 is MNHEY and CDR2 is SMNVEV (reference sequence). Trimming cost V 5 bases and J 4 bases; bases outside gene matches: 8. Assay used: immunoSEQ multiplex PCR; TCRdb lists only in-frame clones, some missing. The sample shows 70,000 to 85,000 clones, 80% to 95% of them seen only once. About this clone: What it binds is unknown.

The sequence derives from an adult with an advanced solid tumor such as melanoma, head and neck, liver or kidney cancer. This chain uses TRBV27 with TRBJ2-7; 10 bases agree with TRBD2. The material sequenced was CD4+ or CD8+ T cells sorted from blood, taken in a trial of the OX40 agonist ivuxolimab. Written as DNA, the CDR3 is TGTGCCAGCAGTCTTAGCGGGGGGCCCGTTTACGAGCAGTACTTC. It is translated as CASSLSGGPVYEQYF.